What follows are 21 T cell receptor beta chains derived from one specimen sequenced in a study of CD8 T cells in ankylosing spondylitis. Notes on the study in general: For ankylosing spondylitis blood, a TCR beta motif of 7 or 8 highly homologous variants appeared characteristic.

These receptors have no known antigen. TCRdb called the 5' RACE reads again in MiXCR, with one record for every CDR3 protein. The sample includes roughly 370,000 distinct CDR3 sequences, 20% to 25% seen only once; the top ten take less than 20%. The sequenced sample consisted of blood, either unsorted or a sorted T cell fraction (not recorded which). These receptors all come from a male donor with ankylosing spondylitis.

The table lists this clonotype with many counts. The gene calls are TRBV7-2 and TRBJ2-1, with 9 bases identical to TRBD2. The germline gives CDR1 SGHTA, CDR2 FQGNSA. J was trimmed by 5 bases and V by 0 bases; bases with no gene match: 2. CDR3 length equals 15 residues. In DNA form, the CDR3 reads TGTGCCAGCAGCTTAGCTAGCGGGAGAAACAATGAGCAGTTCTTC. It codes for CASSLASGRNNEQFF. Supplemented by reference TRBV7-2 and TRBJ2-1, the full variable domain reads GAGVSQSPSNKVTEKGKDVELRCDPISGHTALYWYRQSLGQGLEFLIYFQGNSAPDKSGLPSDRFSAERTGGSVSTLTIQRTQQEDSAVYLCASSLASGRNNEQFFGPGTRLTVL.

This clonotype was counted a few times. This sequence joins TRBV19 and TRBJ1-2; possibly TRBD1 for D (5 bases). Between the trimmed V and J ends, which lost 3 bases and 4 bases, there was a span of 12 bases. This CDR3 spans 14 amino acids. In germline, CDR1 is LNHDA, CDR2 SQIVND (reference sequence). The CDR3 DNA reads TGTGCCAGTAGTATGACTGGGGCCAGCTATGGCTACACCTTC. It specifies CASSMTGASYGYTF.

The sample holds a few counts of this clonotype. The chain carries TRBV6-1 and TRBJ1-2, with D maybe TRBD1 (5 bases). With 6 bases removed from V and 4 bases from J, the gap between germline ends came to 18 bases. Germline CDR1 MNHNS, CDR2 SASEGT. This CDR3 comprises 15 residues. CDR3 sequence reads: CASRTGPLRGYGYTF. For the CDR3, the DNA is TGTGCCAGCAGAACGGGACCTCTACGCGGCTATGGCTACACCTTC.

V is TRBV6-2 or TRBV6-3 and J is TRBJ2-7; 7 positions match TRBD2. The CDR3 is made up of 16 amino acids. V dropped 6 bases and J dropped 2; count of bases not matched to a gene: 13. Germline V CDR1 and CDR2: MNHEY, SVGEGT. The CDR3 coding sequence is TGTGCCAGCAGCCGCCTGGGATGGGAGGGCCCCTACGAGCAGTACTTC. Its translation: CASSRLGWEGPYEQYF.

This clonotype was observed many times. This CDR3 reads CASSQDGWREAFF. CDR3 coding DNA: TGCGCCAGCAGCCAAGATGGGTGGAGGGAAGCTTTCTTT. This rearrangement joins TRBV4-1 to TRBJ1-1; no reliable D call. Germline V lookup: CDR1 MGHRA, CDR2 YSYEKL. The CDR3 loop spans 13 amino acids. Trimming pared 0 bases from V and 8 bases from J, leaving 10 bases between.

A few counts support this clonotype. V is TRBV20-1 and J is TRBJ2-1, with 10 nucleotides matching TRBD2. Germline CDR1 DFQATT, CDR2 SNEGSKA (reference sequence). CDR3 size: 15 residues. Trimming removed 8 bases from V and 0 bases from J; junction bases left unmatched: 7. This CDR3 reads CSPRTSGYSYNEQFF. In DNA form, the CDR3 reads TGCAGTCCACGGACTAGCGGATACTCCTACAATGAGCAGTTCTTC.

This rearrangement joins TRBV27 to TRBJ2-7; D gene uncertain. The CDR3 loop spans 13 amino acids. V shed 4 bases and J shed 4 bases, with 11 bases lying between them. Germline values: CDR1 MNHEY, CDR2 SMNVEV (reference sequence). This CDR3 reads CASSSSRGYEQYF. The CDR3 DNA sequence: TGTGCCAGCAGTTCCTCCCGCGGTTACGAGCAGTACTTC.

This clonotype occurred a few times. CDR3 bases: TGTGCCTGGAGCCTCGGGACTTCCACCAATGAGCAGTTCTTC. Translating it yields CAWSLGTSTNEQFF. This chain uses TRBV30 with TRBJ2-1; D is possibly TRBD2 (6 bases). V dropped 3 bases and J dropped 6 bases, with 15 bases sitting between them. The CDR3 is 14 residues long. Per the germline V gene, CDR1 is GTSNPN and CDR2 is SVGIG (reference sequence). The full variable domain, with the rest looked up from reference TRBV30 and TRBJ2-1, is SQTIHQWPATLVQPVGSPLSLECTVEGTSNPNLYWYRQAAGRGLQLLFYSVGIGQISSEVPQNLSASRPQDRQFILSSKKLLLSDSGFYLCAWSLGTSTNEQFFGPGTRLTVL.

The chain has TRBV5-1 and TRBJ2-1; D perhaps matches TRBD2 (5 bases). The CDR3 spans 15 residues. The V end was cut by 0 bases, the J end by 4 bases, with 11 bases between. Germline V gives CDR1 SGHRS, CDR2 YFSETQ. CDR3 nucleotides: TGCGCCAGCAGCTTGGTGGGTAGCGAGTACAATGAGCAGTTCTTC. Translation gives CASSLVGSEYNEQFF. The whole variable domain, remainder taken from reference TRBV5-1 and TRBJ2-1, is KAGVTQTPRYLIKTRGQQVTLSCSPISGHRSVSWYQQTPGQGLQFLFEYFSETQRNKGNFPGRFSGRQFSNSRSEMNVSTLELGDSALYLCASSLVGSEYNEQFFGPGTRLTVL.

V and J are TRBV29-1 and TRBJ2-1; 9 positions agree with TRBD2. This CDR3 comprises 12 residues. J was trimmed by 8 bases and V by 6 bases; bases with no gene match: 5. Germline V gene data show CDR1 as SQVTM and CDR2 as ANQGSEA. This CDR3 reads CSVRTSVHEQFF. CDR3 sequence (DNA): TGCAGCGTACGGACTAGCGTACATGAGCAGTTCTTC.

This clonotype came up a few times. The CDR3 region is CASNPGTANTGELFF. CDR3 coding DNA: TGCGCCAGCAACCCCGGGACAGCGAACACCGGGGAGCTGTTTTTT. V is TRBV10-1 and J is TRBJ2-2; 7 nucleotides match TRBD1. CDR3 length: 15 amino acids. Trimming cost V 7 bases and J 0 bases; bases outside gene matches: 5. Per germline, CDR1 WNHNN and CDR2 SYGVQD (reference sequence).

The chain couples TRBV20-1 to TRBJ2-5; 8 bases agree with TRBD2. CDR1 is DFQATT, CDR2 SNEGSKA, per germline (reference sequence). The V and J ends lost 2 bases and 1 base, in that order; junction bases with no gene match: 9. CDR3 length equals 16 residues. The CDR3 protein is CSARKASGLGQETQYF. For the CDR3, the DNA is TGCAGTGCTAGAAAGGCTAGCGGGTTGGGCCAAGAGACCCAGTACTTC.

This clonotype showed up just a few times. This chain uses TRBV2 with TRBJ2-3, with 11 nucleotides matching TRBD2. The CDR3 extends over 16 amino acids. CDR1 is SNHLY, CDR2 FYNNEI, per germline. V was clipped by 4 bases and J by 4 bases; unmatched bases: 7. The CDR3: CASSARLAGWADTQYF. The DNA for the CDR3 is TGTGCCAGCAGTGCCCGACTAGCGGGATGGGCAGATACGCAGTATTTT.

This clonotype was counted a few times. J is TRBJ2-7 and V is TRBV20-1; 8 bases fit TRBD1. With V trimmed by 0 bases and J by 7 bases, 5 bases remained unmatched. CDR3 size: 13 residues. Germline assignment: CDR1 DFQATT and CDR2 SNEGSKA (reference sequence). The CDR3 is CSARDTRTGEQYF. The CDR3 DNA is TGCAGTGCTAGAGATACCCGGACAGGGGAGCAGTACTTC.

This clonotype was seen ten or more times. V and J are TRBV12-3 or TRBV12-4 and TRBJ1-5; TRBD1 is a possible D gene (5 bases). With 6 bases removed from V and 0 bases from J, the gap between germline ends came to 18 bases. The length of the CDR3 is 17 residues. The CDR3 loop reads CASSPGTVTYSNQPQHF. The CDR3 DNA is TGTGCCAGCAGCCCCGGGACGGTGACGTATAGCAATCAGCCCCAGCATTTT.

The chain carries TRBV28 and TRBJ2-4; 13 nucleotides agree with TRBD2. CDR3 length: 17 amino acids. The germline V gene has CDR1 MDHEN and CDR2 SYDVKM. With V trimmed by 7 bases and J by 9 bases, 15 bases remained unmatched. The CDR3 region is CASTPNLLAGGPSIQYF. CDR3 nucleotides: TGTGCCAGCACCCCGAATTTACTAGCGGGAGGGCCGAGCATTCAGTACTTC.

In this sample, this clonotype turned up a few times. The V call is TRBV3-1, the J call TRBJ2-2; D is unresolved. V was shortened by 3 bases and J by 6 bases, with 17 bases between the two germline ends. This CDR3 has 16 residues. Germline assignment: CDR1 LGHDT and CDR2 YNNKEL (reference sequence). The CDR3 protein is CASSHLRVGFAGELFF. As DNA, the CDR3 is TGTGCCAGCAGCCATCTTCGTGTGGGTTTCGCCGGGGAGCTGTTTTTT.

A few counts support this clonotype. This chain links TRBV2 with TRBJ2-1; TRBD1 agrees at 7 bases. The CDR3 contains 13 residues. With V trimmed by 6 bases and J by 7 bases, 6 bases remained unmatched. Looked up from germline, CDR1 is SNHLY and CDR2 is FYNNEI. CDR3 DNA: TGTGCCAGCAGGTTGGAACAGGGGAATGAGCAGTTCTTC. Translated: CASRLEQGNEQFF.

V gene TRBV5-1 combines with J gene TRBJ2-2, with 9 bases lining up with TRBD1. This CDR3 region has 16 residues. Per germline, CDR1 SGHRS and CDR2 YFSETQ. Germline trimming cut 4 bases from V and 4 bases from J; bases unmatched to any gene: 8. CDR3 sequence: CASSLPGQGFTGELFF. DNA of the CDR3: TGCGCCAGCAGCCTACCGGGACAGGGCTTCACCGGGGAGCTGTTTTTT.

This clonotype was found a few times. The gene calls are TRBV19 and TRBJ1-1, with 7 nucleotides matching TRBD1. V dropped 5 bases and J dropped 6; count of bases not matched to a gene: 9. The CDR3 has 14 residues. Germline CDR1 LNHDA, CDR2 SQIVND (reference sequence). The CDR3 sequence is CASSRGTELAEAFF. The CDR3 DNA sequence: TGTGCCAGTAGTCGGGGGACAGAGTTGGCTGAAGCTTTCTTT.

The gene calls are TRBV15 and TRBJ1-2, with D possibly being TRBD1 (5 bases). V lost 1 base to trimming and J lost 5 bases, with 11 bases between them. The length of the CDR3 is 14 residues. The germline gives CDR1 LNHNV, CDR2 YYDKDF (reference sequence). The CDR3 loop reads CATSRAQEGYGYTF. DNA for the CDR3: TGTGCCACCAGCAGAGCACAGGAGGGGTATGGCTACACCTTC.